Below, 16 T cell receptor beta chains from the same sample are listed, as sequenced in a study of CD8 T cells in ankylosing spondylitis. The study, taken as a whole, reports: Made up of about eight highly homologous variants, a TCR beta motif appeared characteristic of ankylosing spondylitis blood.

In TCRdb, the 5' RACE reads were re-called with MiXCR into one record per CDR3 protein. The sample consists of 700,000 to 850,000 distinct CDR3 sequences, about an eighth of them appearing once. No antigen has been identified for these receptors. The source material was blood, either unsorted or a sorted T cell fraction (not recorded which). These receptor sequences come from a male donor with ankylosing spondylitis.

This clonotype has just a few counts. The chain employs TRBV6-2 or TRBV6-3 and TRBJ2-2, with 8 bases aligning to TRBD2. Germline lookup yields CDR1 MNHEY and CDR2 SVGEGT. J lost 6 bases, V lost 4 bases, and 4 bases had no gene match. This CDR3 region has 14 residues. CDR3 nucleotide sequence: TGTGCCAGCAGTTTGACTAGCGTAGCCGGGGAGCTGTTTTTT. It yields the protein CASSLTSVAGELFF.

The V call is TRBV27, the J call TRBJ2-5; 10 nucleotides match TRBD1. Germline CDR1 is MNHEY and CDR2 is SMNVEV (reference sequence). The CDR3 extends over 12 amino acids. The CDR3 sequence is CATGGRRETQYF. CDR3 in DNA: TGTGCGACAGGGGGCCGAAGAGAGACCCAGTACTTC.

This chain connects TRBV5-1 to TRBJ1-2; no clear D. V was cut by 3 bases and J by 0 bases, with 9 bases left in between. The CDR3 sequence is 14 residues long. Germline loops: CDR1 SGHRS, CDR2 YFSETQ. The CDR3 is CASSSLTPNYGYTF. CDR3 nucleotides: TGCGCCAGCAGCTCTCTGACACCTAACTATGGCTACACCTTC. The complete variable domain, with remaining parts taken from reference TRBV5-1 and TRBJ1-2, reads KAGVTQTPRYLIKTRGQQVTLSCSPISGHRSVSWYQQTPGQGLQFLFEYFSETQRNKGNFPGRFSGRQFSNSRSEMNVSTLELGDSALYLCASSSLTPNYGYTFGSGTRLTVV.

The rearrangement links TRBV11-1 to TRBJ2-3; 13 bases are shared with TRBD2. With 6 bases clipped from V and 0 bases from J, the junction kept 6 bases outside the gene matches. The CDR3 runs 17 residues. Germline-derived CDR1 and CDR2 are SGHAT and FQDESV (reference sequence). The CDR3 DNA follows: TGTGCCAGCAGGGGACTAGCGGGGCGACGTAGCACAGATACGCAGTATTTT. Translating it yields CASRGLAGRRSTDTQYF.

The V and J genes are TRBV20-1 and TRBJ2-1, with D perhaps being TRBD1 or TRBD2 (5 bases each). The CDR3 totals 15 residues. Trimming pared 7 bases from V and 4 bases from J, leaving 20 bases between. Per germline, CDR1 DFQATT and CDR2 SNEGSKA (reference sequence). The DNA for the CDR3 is TGCAGTGGAAGATTCGGGGCATCACCATACAATGAGCAGTTCTTC. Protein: CSGRFGASPYNEQFF.

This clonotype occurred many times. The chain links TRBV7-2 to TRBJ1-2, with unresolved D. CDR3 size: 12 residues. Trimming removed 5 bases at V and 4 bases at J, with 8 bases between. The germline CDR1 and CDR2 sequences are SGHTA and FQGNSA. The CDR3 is CASSQSGYGYTF. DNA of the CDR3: TGTGCCAGCAGCCAATCCGGCTATGGCTACACCTTC.

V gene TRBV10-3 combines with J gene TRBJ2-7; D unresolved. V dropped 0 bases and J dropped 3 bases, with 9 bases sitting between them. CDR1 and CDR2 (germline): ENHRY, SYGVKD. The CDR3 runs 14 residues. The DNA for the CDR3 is TGTGCCATCAGTGAGTCGATAAGCCTCTACGAGCAGTACTTC. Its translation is CAISESISLYEQYF.

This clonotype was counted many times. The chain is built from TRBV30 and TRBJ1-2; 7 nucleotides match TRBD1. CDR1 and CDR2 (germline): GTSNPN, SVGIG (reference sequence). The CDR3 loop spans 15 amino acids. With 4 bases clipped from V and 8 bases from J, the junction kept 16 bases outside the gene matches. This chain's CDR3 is CAWNNADRKGKGYTF. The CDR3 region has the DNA TGTGCCTGGAATAACGCGGACAGGAAGGGCAAGGGCTACACCTTC.

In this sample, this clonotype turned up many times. CDR3 sequence (DNA): TGCAGTGCTCCAACAGCCGGGACAGGGGATATGGTCGAGCAGTACTTC. This translates into CSAPTAGTGDMVEQYF. The rearrangement links TRBV20-1 to TRBJ2-7, with TRBD1 matching 10 bases. Germline V gene lookup returns CDR1 DFQATT and CDR2 SNEGSKA (reference sequence). Trimming took 5 bases from V and 6 from J; bases not matched to a gene: 16. The CDR3 is made up of 16 amino acids.

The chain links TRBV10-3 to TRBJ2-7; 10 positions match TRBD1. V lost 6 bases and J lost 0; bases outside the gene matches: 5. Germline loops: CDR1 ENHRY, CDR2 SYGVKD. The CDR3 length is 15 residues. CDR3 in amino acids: CAIRGQGTNSYEQYF. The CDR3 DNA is TGTGCCATCAGGGGACAGGGGACGAACTCCTACGAGCAGTACTTC.

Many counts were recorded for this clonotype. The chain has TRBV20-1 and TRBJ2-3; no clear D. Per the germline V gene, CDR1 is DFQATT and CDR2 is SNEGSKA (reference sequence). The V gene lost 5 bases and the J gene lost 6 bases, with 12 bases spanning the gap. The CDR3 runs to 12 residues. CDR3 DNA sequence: TGCAGTGCTTCTGCCGGGTGGGATACGCAGTATTTT. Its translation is CSASAGWDTQYF.

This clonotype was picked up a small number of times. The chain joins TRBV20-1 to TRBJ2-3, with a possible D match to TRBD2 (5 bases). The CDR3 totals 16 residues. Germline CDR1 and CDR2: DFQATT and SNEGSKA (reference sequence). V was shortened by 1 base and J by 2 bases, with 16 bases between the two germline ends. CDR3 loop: CSARVQARGSTDTQYF. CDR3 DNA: TGCAGTGCTAGAGTTCAGGCCCGCGGGTCCACAGATACGCAGTATTTT.

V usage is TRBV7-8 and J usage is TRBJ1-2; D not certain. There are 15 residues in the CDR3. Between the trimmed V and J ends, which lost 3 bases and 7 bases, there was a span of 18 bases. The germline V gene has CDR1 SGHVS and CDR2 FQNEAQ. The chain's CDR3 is CASSLRQDHASGYTF. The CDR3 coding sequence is TGTGCCAGCAGCTTGAGGCAGGACCACGCATCTGGCTACACCTTC.

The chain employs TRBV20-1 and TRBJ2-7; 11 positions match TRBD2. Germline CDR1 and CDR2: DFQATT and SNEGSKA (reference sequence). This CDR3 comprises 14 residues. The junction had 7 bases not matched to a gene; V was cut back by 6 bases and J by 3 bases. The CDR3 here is CSAKGLAVVYEQYF. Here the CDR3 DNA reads TGCAGTGCAAAGGGACTAGCGGTAGTCTACGAGCAGTACTTC.

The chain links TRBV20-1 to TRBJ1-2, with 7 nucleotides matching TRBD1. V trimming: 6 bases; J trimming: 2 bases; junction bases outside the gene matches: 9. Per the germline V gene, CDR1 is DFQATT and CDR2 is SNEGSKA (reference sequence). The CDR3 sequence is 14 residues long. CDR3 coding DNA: TGCAGTGCCTCCAGGACAGGATTCAACTATGGCTACACCTTC. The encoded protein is CSASRTGFNYGYTF.

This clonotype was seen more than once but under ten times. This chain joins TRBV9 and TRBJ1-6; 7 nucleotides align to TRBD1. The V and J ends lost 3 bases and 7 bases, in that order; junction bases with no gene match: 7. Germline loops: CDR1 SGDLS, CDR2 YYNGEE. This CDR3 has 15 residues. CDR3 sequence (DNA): TGTGCCAGCAGCGAGAGGACAGGATCGAATTCACCCCTCCACTTT. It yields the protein CASSERTGSNSPLHF. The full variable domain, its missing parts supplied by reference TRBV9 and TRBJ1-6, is DSGVTQTPKHLITATGQRVTLRCSPRSGDLSVYWYQQSLDQGLQFLIQYYNGEERAKGNILERFSAQQFPDLHSELNLSSLELGDSALYFCASSERTGSNSPLHFGNGTRLTVT.